This T cell receptor beta chain was identified during a study of Ad26.COV2.S vaccination and SARS-CoV-2 variants. Overall study: The vaccine Ad26.COV2.S was put into the muscle once, or twice with 56 days between.

Only a few counts were recorded for this clone. Its target is unknown. Treatment meaning: around 19 received Ad26.COV2.S at low or high dose, single or two shots; roughly five received placebo; per-sample allocation not given. Specimens were obtained on day 63 following the first vaccine or placebo injection. Study-wide points: Non-spike TCR breadth was similar in vaccine and placebo recipients.

The CDR3 is 14 amino acids. Germline assignment: CDR1 SGHRS and CDR2 YFSETQ. V dropped 7 bases and J dropped 0; count of bases not matched to a gene: 4. Clones were sequenced by immunoSEQ multiplex PCR, and TCRdb holds only the in-frame ones, with some missing. Of roughly 390,000 clones listed, about 88% are singletons. The sample consisted of peripheral blood, taken in a trial of Ad26.COV2.S vaccine versus placebo. This receptor was taken from a person between 18 and 59 years old who received the Ad26.COV2.S COVID-19 vaccine or a placebo. The gene calls are TRBV5-1 and TRBJ1-3; 7 bases agree with TRBD1. CDR3 sequence reads: CASSSGGSGNTIYF. In DNA form, the CDR3 reads TGCGCCAGCTCCTCAGGGGGCTCTGGAAACACCATATATTTT.